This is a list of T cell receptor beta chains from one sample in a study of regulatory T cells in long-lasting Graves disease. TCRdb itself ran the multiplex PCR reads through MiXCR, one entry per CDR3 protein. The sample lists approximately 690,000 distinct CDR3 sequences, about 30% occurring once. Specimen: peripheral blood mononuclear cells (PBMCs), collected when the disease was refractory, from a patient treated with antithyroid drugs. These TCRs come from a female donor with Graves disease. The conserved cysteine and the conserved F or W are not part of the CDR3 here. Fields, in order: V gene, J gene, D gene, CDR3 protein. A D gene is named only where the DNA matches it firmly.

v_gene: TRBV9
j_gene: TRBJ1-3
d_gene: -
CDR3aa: ASSGQRFPTGNTIY

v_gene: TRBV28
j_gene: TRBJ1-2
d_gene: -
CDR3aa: ASSLRGGGSGYT

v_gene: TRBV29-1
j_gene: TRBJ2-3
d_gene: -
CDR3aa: SVRTSTDTQY

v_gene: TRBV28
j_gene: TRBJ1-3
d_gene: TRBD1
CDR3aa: ASTSTGGGNTIY

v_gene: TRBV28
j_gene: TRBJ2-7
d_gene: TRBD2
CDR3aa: ASSRNAGRAVEQY

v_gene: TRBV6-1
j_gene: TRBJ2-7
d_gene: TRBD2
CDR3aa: ASSAGRGGEQY

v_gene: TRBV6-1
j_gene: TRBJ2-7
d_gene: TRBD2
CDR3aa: ATEYGLAGDYEQY

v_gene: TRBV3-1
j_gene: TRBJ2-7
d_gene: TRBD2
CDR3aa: ASSQDSGRAYEQY

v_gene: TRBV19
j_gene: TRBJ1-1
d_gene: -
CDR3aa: ASKIGIGGTEAF

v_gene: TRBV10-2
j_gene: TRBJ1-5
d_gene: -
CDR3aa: ASSEVGQPQH

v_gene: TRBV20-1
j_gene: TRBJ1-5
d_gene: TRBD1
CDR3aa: SAVHRGGNQPQH

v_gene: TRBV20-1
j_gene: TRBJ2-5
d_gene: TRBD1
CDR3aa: SAGTGGFLETQY

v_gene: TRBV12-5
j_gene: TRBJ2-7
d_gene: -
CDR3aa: ASGYRRDGYEQY

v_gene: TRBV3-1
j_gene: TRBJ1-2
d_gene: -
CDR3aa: ASSRGETYGYT

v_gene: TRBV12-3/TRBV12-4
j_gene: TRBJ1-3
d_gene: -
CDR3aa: ASTLWGIGNTIY

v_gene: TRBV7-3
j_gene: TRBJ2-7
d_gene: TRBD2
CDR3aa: ASSLALAVSYEQY

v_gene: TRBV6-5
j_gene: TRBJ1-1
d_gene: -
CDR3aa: ASSYRGKGAF

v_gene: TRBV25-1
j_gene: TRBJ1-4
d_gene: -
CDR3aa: ASSDPMGGIEEKLF

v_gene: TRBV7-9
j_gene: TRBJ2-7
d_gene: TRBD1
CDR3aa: ASSSTTSSDRGPVQY

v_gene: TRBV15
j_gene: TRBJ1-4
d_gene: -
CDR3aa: ATSIGFEKLF

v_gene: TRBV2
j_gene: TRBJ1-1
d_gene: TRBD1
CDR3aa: ASSGGTGWDTEAF

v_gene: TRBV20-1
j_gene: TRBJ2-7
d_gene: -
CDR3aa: SARGRRTYEQY

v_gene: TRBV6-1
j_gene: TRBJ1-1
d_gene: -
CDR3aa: ASSGDMVRTEAF

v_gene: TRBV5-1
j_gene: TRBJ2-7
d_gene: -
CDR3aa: ASSIRDIAYEQY

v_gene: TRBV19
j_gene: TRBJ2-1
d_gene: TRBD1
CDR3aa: ASRGDRGTYNEQF

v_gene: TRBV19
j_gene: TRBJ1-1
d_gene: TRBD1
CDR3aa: ASSNPRTGEAF

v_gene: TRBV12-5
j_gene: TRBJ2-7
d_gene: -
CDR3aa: ASGFGNSYEQY

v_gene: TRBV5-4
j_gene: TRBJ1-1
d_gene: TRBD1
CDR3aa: ASSLRQGLAEAF

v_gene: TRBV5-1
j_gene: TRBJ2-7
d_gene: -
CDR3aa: ASSFSFAYEQY

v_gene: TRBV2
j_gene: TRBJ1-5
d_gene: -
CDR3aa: ASSGRILGPQH

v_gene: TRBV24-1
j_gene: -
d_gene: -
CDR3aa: ATSALSDRNEQF